A single sample gave rise to the 29 T cell receptor beta chains below, sequenced in a study of T cell responses to AZD1222 COVID-19 vaccine. TCRdb's table, derived via immunoSEQ multiplex PCR, lists solely in-frame clones and lacks some. The sample yields 75,000 to 95,000 clones, 70% to 90% seen once. The source was peripheral blood, collected on day 0 of AZD1222 vaccination. Receptors originate from an adult in good health.

The chain links TRBV28 to TRBJ1-4; 8 bases are a match to TRBD1. V shed 6 bases and J 3 bases; nucleotides not matched to a gene: 9. The CDR3 is made up of 16 amino acids. Germline values: CDR1 MDHEN, CDR2 SYDVKM. CDR3 DNA sequence: TGTGCCAGCAGCTCGGGACAGGAGGCGCCTAATGAAAAACTGTTTTTT. Amino acids: CASSSGQEAPNEKLFF.

The CDR3, as DNA: TGTGCCAGTCCATACAGTATGGAAAGTGAGCAGTACTTC. This translates into CASPYSMESEQYF. V and J are TRBV21-1 and TRBJ2-7; the table's D call TRBD1 went unverified against the DNA. TRBV21-1 constitutes a pseudogene. This CDR3 has 13 amino acids.

This chain joins TRBV7-2 and TRBJ2-1; D could derive from TRBD1 or TRBD2 (6 bases each). The CDR3 has 18 amino acids. Looked up from germline, CDR1 is SGHTA and CDR2 is FQGNSA. The V end lost 4 bases, the J end lost 0 bases, and 19 bases lay between the germline ends. In DNA form, the CDR3 reads TGTGCCAGCAGCTCCCCGGGGGCATCCGGCGGCTCCTACAATGAGCAGTTCTTC. Translated, it gives CASSSPGASGGSYNEQFF.

The chain uses TRBV6-5 and TRBJ1-6, with no clear D. The V and J ends lost 6 bases and 5 bases respectively, with 14 bases between them. CDR1 and CDR2 (germline): MNHEY, SVGAGI. This CDR3 has 15 amino acids. The CDR3 loop reads CASSLVINNNSPLHF. CDR3 in DNA: TGTGCCAGCAGCCTCGTCATAAACAATAATTCACCCCTCCACTTT.

The CDR3 here is CASSPFTQVSTEAFF. The CDR3 DNA is TGTGCCAGCAGTCCATTCACCCAGGTTTCCACTGAAGCTTTCTTT. This chain joins TRBV27 and TRBJ1-1; D uncertain. This CDR3 has 15 amino acids. Germline lookup yields CDR1 MNHEY and CDR2 SMNVEV (reference sequence). Trimming took off 5 bases at V and 4 bases at J, with 17 bases between the two ends.

This chain uses TRBV29-1 with TRBJ1-1; D is ambiguous. The germline gives CDR1 SQVTM, CDR2 ANQGSEA. Trimming removed 3 bases at V and 0 bases at J, with 8 bases between. The CDR3 sequence is 13 residues long. The CDR3 bases are TGCAGCGTTGAGGAGGCGGTGAACACTGAAGCTTTCTTT. It translates to CSVEEAVNTEAFF. The full variable domain, rest sourced from reference TRBV29-1 and TRBJ1-1, is SAVISQKPSRDICQRGTSLTIQCQVDSQVTMMFWYRQQPGQSLTLIATANQGSEATYESGFVIDKFPISRPNLTFSTLTVSNMSPEDSSIYLCSVEEAVNTEAFFGQGTRLTVV.

This rearrangement joins TRBV2 to TRBJ1-1; D remains ambiguous. CDR1 is SNHLY, CDR2 FYNNEI, per germline. This CDR3 contains 12 residues. Deletions cut 5 bases from V and 1 base from J, with 5 bases between. DNA of the CDR3: TGTGCCAGCAGTCGGGAGAACACTGAAGCTTTCTTT. This translates into CASSRENTEAFF.

V gene TRBV27 combines with J gene TRBJ1-6; weak D call: TRBD1 (5 bases). V gave up 1 base and J gave up 6 bases, with 10 bases separating them. Germline CDR1 and CDR2: MNHEY and SMNVEV (reference sequence). The CDR3 loop spans 15 amino acids. CDR3 residues: CASSLFSQGNSPLHF. CDR3 DNA: TGTGCCAGCAGTTTATTTAGTCAGGGTAATTCACCCCTCCACTTT.

This chain uses TRBV7-9 with TRBJ1-1, with 8 bases identical to TRBD1. Looked up from germline, CDR1 is SEHNR and CDR2 is FQNEAQ (reference sequence). Trimming removed 3 bases from V and 1 base from J; junction bases left unmatched: 4. The CDR3 sequence is 15 residues long. The CDR3 region has the DNA TGTGCCAGCAGCTTGGGGCAGGGGGCGAACACTGAAGCTTTCTTT. Protein product: CASSLGQGANTEAFF.

This clone was picked up a small number of times. V is TRBV5-1 and J is TRBJ2-2; 7 bases are a match to TRBD1. Germline values: CDR1 SGHRS, CDR2 YFSETQ. This CDR3 region has 15 residues. V shed 3 bases, J shed 3 bases, and the junction held 5 bases outside the gene matches. CDR3 region: CASSYRTGDTGELFF. The CDR3 DNA reads TGCGCCAGCAGCTACCGGACAGGAGACACCGGGGAGCTGTTTTTT.

This clone was found a few times. The gene calls are TRBV7-2 and TRBJ1-2; 7 bases fit TRBD1. Germline V gene sequence: CDR1 SGHTA, CDR2 FQGNSA. V gave up 5 bases and J gave up 5 bases; unmatched junction bases: 5. The CDR3 consists of 13 residues. In DNA form, the CDR3 reads TGTGCCAGCAGCGCCGGACAGGAATATGGCTACACCTTC. Protein sequence: CASSAGQEYGYTF.

The chain is built from TRBV5-1 and TRBJ1-6; no clear D. The CDR3 spans 14 residues. V shed 5 bases and J shed 10 bases, with 16 bases lying between them. Germline V lookup: CDR1 SGHRS, CDR2 YFSETQ. CDR3 sequence (DNA): TGCGCCAGCAGGAGTGAAGGGTTACAATCACCCCTCCACTTT. Translation gives CASRSEGLQSPLHF.

The J gene is TRBJ2-3, the V gene TRBV9; 10 nucleotides line up with TRBD2. The V gene's germline CDR1 is SGDLS and CDR2 YYNGEE. The length of the CDR3 is 16 residues. The V segment lost 0 bases and the J segment 4 bases; nucleotides outside the gene matches: 5. The CDR3 nucleotides are TGTGCCAGCAGCGTAGTATCTAGCGGGGGCGCAGATACGCAGTATTTT. Its protein is CASSVVSSGGADTQYF. The whole variable domain, filled in from reference TRBV9 and TRBJ2-3, reads DSGVTQTPKHLITATGQRVTLRCSPRSGDLSVYWYQQSLDQGLQFLIQYYNGEERAKGNILERFSAQQFPDLHSELNLSSLELGDSALYFCASSVVSSGGADTQYFGPGTRLTVL.

The CDR3 reads CASSPSEGKALHF. CDR3 nucleotide sequence: TGTGCCAGCAGTCCTTCGGAGGGCAAGGCCCTCCACTTT. This sequence joins TRBV12-3 or TRBV12-4 and TRBJ1-6; D remains unclear. The V end was cut by 5 bases, the J end by 14 bases, with 16 bases between. This CDR3 contains 13 residues.

This clone was seen just once. The chain employs TRBV2 and TRBJ1-2, with a weak D call TRBD1 (5 bases). V was pared by 6 bases and J by 4 bases, with 15 bases between. The CDR3 has 14 amino acids. Germline V lookup: CDR1 SNHLY, CDR2 FYNNEI. This CDR3 reads CASRERQTLYGYTF. The CDR3 DNA sequence: TGTGCCAGCAGAGAGAGACAGACCCTCTATGGCTACACCTTC.

V is TRBV29-1 and J is TRBJ1-5; 7 positions agree with TRBD1. The germline V gene has CDR1 SQVTM and CDR2 ANQGSEA. The CDR3 is 13 residues long. V was clipped by 1 base and J by 7 bases; unmatched bases: 4. The CDR3 protein is CSVEGGGEQPQHF. Here the CDR3 DNA reads TGCAGCGTTGAAGGAGGGGGCGAACAGCCCCAGCATTTT.

The chain couples TRBV6-5 to TRBJ1-1, with D possibly matching TRBD1 (6 bases). Trimming removed 7 bases from V and 3 bases from J, with 18 bases in between. Germline CDR1 MNHEY, CDR2 SVGAGI. This CDR3 is 15 amino acids long. In nucleotides, the CDR3 is TGTGCCAGCAAGGAACAGGGTGGGATATACACTGAAGCTTTCTTT. It translates to CASKEQGGIYTEAFF.

The genes are TRBV28 and TRBJ1-4, with TRBD1 identical over 9 bases. Germline V gene lookup returns CDR1 MDHEN and CDR2 SYDVKM. CDR3 length: 16 amino acids. The trim removed 3 bases at V and 11 bases at J, leaving 13 bases unmatched. The CDR3 DNA is TGTGCCAGCAGTTTGCCGGGACAGGGAGGGGTGGCGAAACTGTTTTTT. Translation: CASSLPGQGGVAKLFF.

The rearrangement uses TRBV19 and TRBJ1-6; the D is unclear. This CDR3 spans 15 amino acids. The germline V gene has CDR1 LNHDA and CDR2 SQIVND (reference sequence). Trimming took off 10 bases at V and 0 bases at J, with 13 bases between the two ends. The CDR3 region is CAKKDQSSYNSPLHF. The CDR3 nucleotides read TGTGCCAAAAAGGACCAAAGCTCCTATAATTCACCCCTCCACTTT.

The CDR3, as DNA: TGTGCCAGCAGCTTTTGGAATTCCTACGAGCAGTACTTC. The encoded protein is CASSFWNSYEQYF. This chain joins TRBV5-6 and TRBJ2-7; D unresolved. V was cut by 2 bases and J by 1 base, with 7 bases left in between. Germline loops: CDR1 SGHDT, CDR2 YYEEEE. This CDR3 region has 13 residues.

This clone has a handful of counts. The chain combines TRBV9 with TRBJ2-7; D is perhaps TRBD1 (6 bases). This CDR3 has 14 amino acids. Germline V gene data show CDR1 as SGDLS and CDR2 as YYNGEE. Trimming shortened V by 2 bases and J by 3 bases, and 12 bases separated the two germline ends. The CDR3 DNA follows: TGTGCCAGCAGCGTGAAAGGACAGAACTACGAGCAGTACTTC. Protein sequence: CASSVKGQNYEQYF.

This chain links TRBV30 with TRBJ1-5; the D gene is possibly TRBD1 (6 bases). The CDR3 consists of 13 residues. Between the trimmed V and J ends, which lost 2 bases and 7 bases, there was a span of 12 bases. From germline, CDR1 is GTSNPN and CDR2 SVGIG (reference sequence). The CDR3 is CAWSLEGGQPQHF. The CDR3 coding sequence is TGTGCCTGGAGTTTAGAGGGGGGCCAGCCCCAGCATTTT.

The V gene is TRBV5-4, the J gene TRBJ2-5; possibly TRBD1 for D (5 bases). This CDR3 comprises 13 residues. Germline V gene sequence: CDR1 SGHNT, CDR2 YYREEE (reference sequence). The V gene lost 4 bases and the J gene lost 2 bases, with 9 bases spanning the gap. The CDR3 protein is CASSRQGQETQYF. The CDR3 DNA follows: TGTGCCAGCAGCCGTCAGGGTCAAGAGACCCAGTACTTC. Based on the CDR3 plus reference TRBV5-4 and TRBJ2-5, the full variable domain is ETGVTQSPTHLIKTRGQQVTLRCSSQSGHNTVSWYQQALGQGPQFIFQYYREEENGRGNFPPRFSGLQFPNYSSELNVNALELDDSALYLCASSRQGQETQYFGPGTRLLVL.

V and J are TRBV6-2 or TRBV6-3 and TRBJ2-7; TRBD1 aligns across 11 bases. This CDR3 is 16 amino acids long. The germline gives CDR1 MNHEY, CDR2 SVGEGT. The ends lost 5 bases at V and 2 bases at J; junction bases unmatched: 8. The CDR3: CASSGRGQGVPYEQYF. In nucleotides, the CDR3 is TGTGCCAGCAGTGGACGGGGACAGGGGGTCCCCTACGAGCAGTACTTC.

This clone was counted once. The gene calls are TRBV5-3 and TRBJ2-1; 7 bases align to TRBD1. TRBV5-3 is classed as an ORF, of uncertain function. J was trimmed by 1 base and V by 4 bases; bases with no gene match: 5. The CDR3 covers 15 residues. The CDR3 bases are TGTGCCAGAAGCGCCGGGACAGCTTCCTACAATGAGCAGTTCTTC. Protein product: CARSAGTASYNEQFF.

The chain uses TRBV4-1 and TRBJ1-2; D is perhaps TRBD1 (5 bases). Looked up from germline, CDR1 is MGHRA and CDR2 is YSYEKL. Trimming removed 1 base at V and 5 bases at J, with 8 bases between. This CDR3 has 13 amino acids. The CDR3: CASSQGQGYGYTF. DNA for the CDR3: TGCGCCAGCAGCCAAGGGCAGGGATATGGCTACACCTTC.

The chain employs TRBV6-6 and TRBJ2-7, with TRBD1 identical over 7 bases. Germline V CDR1 and CDR2: MNHNY, SVGAGI (reference sequence). There are 14 residues in the CDR3. V lost 0 bases to trimming and J lost 6 bases; unmatched junction nucleotides: 5. In DNA, the CDR3 is TGTGCCAGCAGTTACTCGAGCACAGGGGCCGAGCAGTACTTC. It is translated as CASSYSSTGAEQYF.

This chain joins TRBV5-1 and TRBJ1-3; TRBD1 might be the D (6 bases). Germline V CDR1 and CDR2: SGHRS, YFSETQ. This CDR3 has 15 amino acids. Trimming removed 0 bases from V and 4 bases from J, with 11 bases in between. DNA for the CDR3: TGCGCCAGCAGCTTGGCAAACGGGGGCGGAAACACCATATATTTT. This codes for CASSLANGGGNTIYF.

The V call is TRBV3-1 (or the pseudogene TRBV3-2), the J call TRBJ1-4, with D unresolved. The CDR3 has 14 amino acids. V was shortened by 5 bases and J by 6 bases, with 13 bases between the two germline ends. CDR1 is LGHDT and CDR2 is YNNKEL in the germline V gene (reference sequence). This chain's CDR3 is CASSGWDSYEKLFF. The CDR3 DNA reads as TGTGCCAGCAGCGGTTGGGATTCTTATGAAAAACTGTTTTTT.